These T cell receptor beta chains were read from a single sample in a study of radiation and T cells in renal cell carcinoma. Here immunoSEQ multiplex PCR was the method, and the copy in TCRdb shows in-frame clones only, minus some. The sample carries roughly 14,000 clones, around 62% recorded once. This specimen consisted of tumor tissue, obtained from a patient whose treatment was nephrectomy without radiotherapy. These receptor sequences come from a man aged 55 to 69 with renal cell carcinoma. The conserved cysteine and the conserved F or W are not part of the CDR3 here.

CDR3 protein: ASSPNLLSGANVLT
J gene: TRBJ2-6
V gene: TRBV11-1
CDR3 length: 14

CDR3 protein: AISETTGAGANVLT
J gene: TRBJ2-6
V gene: TRBV10-3
CDR3 length: 14

CDR3 protein: ASSPDASGSAYEQY
J gene: TRBJ2-7
V gene: TRBV2
CDR3 length: 14

CDR3 protein: ASSAWGSNQPQH
J gene: TRBJ1-5
V gene: TRBV7-9
CDR3 length: 12

CDR3 protein: ASSLALDTEAF
J gene: TRBJ1-1
V gene: TRBV7-9
CDR3 length: 11

CDR3 protein: ASSSGQGRVNTEAF
J gene: TRBJ1-1
V gene: TRBV28
CDR3 length: 14

CDR3 protein: ASSVGPVQF
J gene: TRBJ2-1
V gene: TRBV9
CDR3 length: 9

CDR3 protein: ASSQQRNSNGYT
J gene: TRBJ1-2
V gene: TRBV2
CDR3 length: 12

CDR3 protein: ASSRDRVWEKLF
J gene: TRBJ1-4
V gene: TRBV11-2
CDR3 length: 12

CDR3 protein: ASSSSSGRPTGELF
J gene: TRBJ2-2
V gene: TRBV7-8
CDR3 length: 14

CDR3 protein: ATMRGARETQY
J gene: TRBJ2-5
V gene: TRBV15
CDR3 length: 11

CDR3 protein: ASSLINPPIGDTEAF
J gene: TRBJ1-1
V gene: TRBV5-1
CDR3 length: 15

CDR3 protein: ASSLVADTQY
J gene: TRBJ2-3
V gene: TRBV7-9
CDR3 length: 10

CDR3 protein: ASSANRGKETQY
J gene: TRBJ2-5
V gene: TRBV7-2
CDR3 length: 12

CDR3 protein: ATLGGTMNTEAF
J gene: TRBJ1-1
V gene: TRBV28
CDR3 length: 12

CDR3 protein: ASSRQAGAKNIQY
J gene: TRBJ2-4
V gene: TRBV11-2
CDR3 length: 13

CDR3 protein: ASSQDNSNEQF
J gene: TRBJ2-1
V gene: TRBV14
CDR3 length: 11

CDR3 protein: ASSLKTGAYEQY
J gene: TRBJ2-7
V gene: TRBV7-2
CDR3 length: 12

CDR3 protein: ASSPGTALNRNTIY
J gene: TRBJ1-3
V gene: TRBV18
CDR3 length: 14

CDR3 protein: ASSPLQGPTEAF
J gene: TRBJ1-1
V gene: TRBV4-2
CDR3 length: 12

CDR3 protein: ASSLMWGGFGEQF
J gene: TRBJ2-1
V gene: TRBV7-2
CDR3 length: 13

CDR3 protein: ASSLLTGNTEAF
J gene: TRBJ1-1
V gene: TRBV5-1
CDR3 length: 12

CDR3 protein: ASSLVLGGYGYT
J gene: TRBJ1-2
V gene: TRBV11-2
CDR3 length: 12

CDR3 protein: ASSPRVGTSTDTQY
J gene: TRBJ2-3
V gene: TRBV5-1
CDR3 length: 14

CDR3 protein: ASILRGGTYGYT
J gene: TRBJ1-2
V gene: TRBV19
CDR3 length: 12

CDR3 protein: ASSYKADYGYT
J gene: TRBJ1-2
V gene: TRBV28
CDR3 length: 11

CDR3 protein: ASSIGGGWGSQLAKNIQY
J gene: TRBJ2-4
V gene: TRBV19
CDR3 length: 18

CDR3 protein: ASSRDRVITDTQY
J gene: TRBJ2-3
V gene: TRBV4-2
CDR3 length: 13

CDR3 protein: ASSESTGTGYEQY
J gene: TRBJ2-7
V gene: TRBV25-1
CDR3 length: 13

CDR3 protein: ASSLGQGGGGFPQH
J gene: TRBJ1-5
V gene: TRBV5-6
CDR3 length: 14

CDR3 protein: ASSLVRGTEAF
J gene: TRBJ1-1
V gene: TRBV11-3
CDR3 length: 11

CDR3 protein: ASSPSPVGYEQY
J gene: TRBJ2-7
V gene: TRBV27
CDR3 length: 12

CDR3 protein: ASSLLAGGLGELF
J gene: TRBJ2-2
V gene: TRBV27
CDR3 length: 13

CDR3 protein: ASSLNSGGGVLY
J gene: TRBJ2-5
V gene: TRBV7-3
CDR3 length: 12

CDR3 protein: ASSYSGLAGELF
J gene: TRBJ2-2
V gene: TRBV6-5
CDR3 length: 12